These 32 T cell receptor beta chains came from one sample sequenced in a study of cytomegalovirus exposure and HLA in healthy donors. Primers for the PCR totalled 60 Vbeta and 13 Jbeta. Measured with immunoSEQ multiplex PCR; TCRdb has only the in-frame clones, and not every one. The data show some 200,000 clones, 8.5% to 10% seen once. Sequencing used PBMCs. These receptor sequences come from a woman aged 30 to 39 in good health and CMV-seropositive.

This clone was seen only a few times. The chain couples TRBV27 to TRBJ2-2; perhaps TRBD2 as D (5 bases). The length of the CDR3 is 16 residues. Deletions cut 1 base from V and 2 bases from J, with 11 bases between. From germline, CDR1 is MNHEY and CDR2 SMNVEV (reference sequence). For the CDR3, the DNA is TGTGCCAGCAGTTTATTTGGAGGCTTTAACACCGGGGAGCTGTTTTTT. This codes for CASSLFGGFNTGELFF.

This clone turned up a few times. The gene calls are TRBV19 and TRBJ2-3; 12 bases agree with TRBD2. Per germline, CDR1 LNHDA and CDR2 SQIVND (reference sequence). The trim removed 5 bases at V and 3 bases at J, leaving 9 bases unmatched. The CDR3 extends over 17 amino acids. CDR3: CASSATLTSGRTDTQYF. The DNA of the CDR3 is TGTGCCAGTAGTGCCACCCTTACTAGCGGGAGGACAGATACGCAGTATTTT.

The DNA of the CDR3 is TGTGCCAGCAGCCACCAACAGGGGGGCTCCTACAATGAGCAGTTCTTC. Translating it yields CASSHQQGGSYNEQFF. The V call is TRBV4-2, the J call TRBJ2-1; 8 bases agree with TRBD1. Trimming cost V 3 bases and J 0 bases; bases outside gene matches: 4. Germline CDR1 LGHNA, CDR2 YNFKEQ. This CDR3 has 16 amino acids.

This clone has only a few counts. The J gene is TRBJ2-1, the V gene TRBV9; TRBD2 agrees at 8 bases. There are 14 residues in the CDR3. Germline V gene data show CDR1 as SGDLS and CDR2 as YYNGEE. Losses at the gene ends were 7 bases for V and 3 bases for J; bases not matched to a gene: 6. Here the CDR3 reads CASVPGGIYNEQFF. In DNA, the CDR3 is TGTGCCAGCGTGCCGGGAGGGATCTACAATGAGCAGTTCTTC.

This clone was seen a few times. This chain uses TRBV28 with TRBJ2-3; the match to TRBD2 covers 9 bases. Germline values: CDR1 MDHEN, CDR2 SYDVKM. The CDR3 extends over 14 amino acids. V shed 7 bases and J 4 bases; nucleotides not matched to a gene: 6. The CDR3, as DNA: TGTGCCAGCACCAGCGGGGGGTTGGCAGATACGCAGTATTTT. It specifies CASTSGGLADTQYF.

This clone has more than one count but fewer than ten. CDR3 DNA sequence: TGCGCCAGCGCACGCGGGGGGAGCACAGATACGCAGTATTTT. This encodes CASARGGSTDTQYF. This chain links TRBV5-1 with TRBJ2-3; TRBD2 aligns across 8 bases. Germline values: CDR1 SGHRS, CDR2 YFSETQ. CDR3 length: 14 residues. V lost 7 bases to trimming and J lost 0 bases; unmatched junction nucleotides: 4.

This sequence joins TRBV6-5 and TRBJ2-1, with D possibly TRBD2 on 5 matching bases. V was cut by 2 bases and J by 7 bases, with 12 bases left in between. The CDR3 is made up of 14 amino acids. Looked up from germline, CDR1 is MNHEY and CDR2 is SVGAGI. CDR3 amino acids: CASSYPGSANEQFF. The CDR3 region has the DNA TGTGCCAGCAGTTACCCTGGTAGCGCGAATGAGCAGTTCTTC.

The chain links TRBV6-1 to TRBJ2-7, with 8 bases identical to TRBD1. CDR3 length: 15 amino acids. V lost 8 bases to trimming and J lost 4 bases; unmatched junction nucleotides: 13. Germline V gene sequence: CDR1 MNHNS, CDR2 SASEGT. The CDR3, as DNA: TGTGCCAGCTCCCTGAATGCAGGGGGCAGATACGAGCAGTACTTC. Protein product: CASSLNAGGRYEQYF.

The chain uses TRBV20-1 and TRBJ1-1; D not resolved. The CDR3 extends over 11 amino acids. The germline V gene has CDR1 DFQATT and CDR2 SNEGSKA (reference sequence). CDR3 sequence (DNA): TGCAGCTCCACCGTGAGCACTGAAGCTTTCTTT. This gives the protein CSSTVSTEAFF.

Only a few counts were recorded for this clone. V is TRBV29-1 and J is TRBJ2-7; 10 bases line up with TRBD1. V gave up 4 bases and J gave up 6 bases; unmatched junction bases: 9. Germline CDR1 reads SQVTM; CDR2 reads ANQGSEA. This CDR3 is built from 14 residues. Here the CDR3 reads CSVGEGGDRGEQYF. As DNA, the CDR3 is TGCAGCGTTGGTGAGGGCGGGGACAGGGGCGAGCAGTACTTC.

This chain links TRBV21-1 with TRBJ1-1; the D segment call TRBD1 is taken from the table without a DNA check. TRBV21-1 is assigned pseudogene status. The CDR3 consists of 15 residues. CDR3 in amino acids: CASSRGLTGNTEAFF. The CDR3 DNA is TGTGCCAGCAGCAGGGGCCTGACAGGGAACACTGAAGCTTTCTTT.

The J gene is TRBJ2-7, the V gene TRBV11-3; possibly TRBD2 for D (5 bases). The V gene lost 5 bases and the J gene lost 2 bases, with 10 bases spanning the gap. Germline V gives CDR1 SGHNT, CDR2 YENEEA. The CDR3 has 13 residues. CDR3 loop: CASSLGEAYEQYF. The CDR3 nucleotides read TGTGCCAGCAGCCTCGGGGAAGCCTACGAGCAGTACTTC.

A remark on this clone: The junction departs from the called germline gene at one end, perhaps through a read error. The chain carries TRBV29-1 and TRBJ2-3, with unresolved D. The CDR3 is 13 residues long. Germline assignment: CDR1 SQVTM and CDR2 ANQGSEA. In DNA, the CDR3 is TGCAGCGTTTTCCCGGGTCTTCGAGATAAGCAGTATTTT. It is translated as CSVFPGLRDKQYF.

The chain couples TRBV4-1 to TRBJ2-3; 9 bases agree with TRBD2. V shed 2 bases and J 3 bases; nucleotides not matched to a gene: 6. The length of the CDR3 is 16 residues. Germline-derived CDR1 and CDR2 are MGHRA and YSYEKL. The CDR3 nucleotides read TGCGCCAGCAGCCAAACGGCGGGAGGGGGAACAGATACGCAGTATTTT. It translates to CASSQTAGGGTDTQYF.

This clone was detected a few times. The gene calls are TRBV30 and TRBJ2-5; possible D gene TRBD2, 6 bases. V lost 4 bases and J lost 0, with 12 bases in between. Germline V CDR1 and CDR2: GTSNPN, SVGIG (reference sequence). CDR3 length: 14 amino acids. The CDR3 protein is CAWTLGLYQETQYF. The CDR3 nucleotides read TGTGCCTGGACCTTGGGACTCTACCAAGAGACCCAGTACTTC.

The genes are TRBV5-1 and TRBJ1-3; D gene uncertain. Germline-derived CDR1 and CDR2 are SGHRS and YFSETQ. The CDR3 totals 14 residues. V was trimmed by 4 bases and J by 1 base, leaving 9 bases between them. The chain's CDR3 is CASSGGDSGNTIYF. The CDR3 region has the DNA TGCGCCAGCAGCGGCGGGGATTCTGGAAACACCATATATTTT.

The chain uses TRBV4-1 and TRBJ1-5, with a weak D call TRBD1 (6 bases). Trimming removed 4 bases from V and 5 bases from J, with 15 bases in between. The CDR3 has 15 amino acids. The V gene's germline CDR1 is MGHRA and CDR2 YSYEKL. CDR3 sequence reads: CASSRSGGGDQPQHF. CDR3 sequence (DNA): TGCGCCAGCAGCCGATCCGGAGGGGGGGATCAGCCCCAGCATTTT.

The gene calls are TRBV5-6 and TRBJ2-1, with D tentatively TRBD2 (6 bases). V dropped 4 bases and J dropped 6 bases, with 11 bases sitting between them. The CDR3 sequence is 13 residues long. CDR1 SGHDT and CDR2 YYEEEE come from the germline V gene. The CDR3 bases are TGTGCCAGCAGCCCGGGGGTGCCCAATGAGCAGTTCTTC. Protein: CASSPGVPNEQFF.

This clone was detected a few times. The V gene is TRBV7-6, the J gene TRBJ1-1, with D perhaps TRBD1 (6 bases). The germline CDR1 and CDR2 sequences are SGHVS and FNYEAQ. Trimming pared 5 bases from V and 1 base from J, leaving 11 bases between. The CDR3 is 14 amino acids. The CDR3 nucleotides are TGTGCCAGCAGCACCAGGGGCCCGAACACTGAAGCTTTCTTT. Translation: CASSTRGPNTEAFF.

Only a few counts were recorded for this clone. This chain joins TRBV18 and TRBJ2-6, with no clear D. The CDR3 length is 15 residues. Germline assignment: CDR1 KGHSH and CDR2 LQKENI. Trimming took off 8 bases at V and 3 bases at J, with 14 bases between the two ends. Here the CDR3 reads CASVKASGGANVLTF. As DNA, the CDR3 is TGTGCCAGCGTGAAGGCTTCGGGTGGGGCCAACGTCCTGACTTTC.

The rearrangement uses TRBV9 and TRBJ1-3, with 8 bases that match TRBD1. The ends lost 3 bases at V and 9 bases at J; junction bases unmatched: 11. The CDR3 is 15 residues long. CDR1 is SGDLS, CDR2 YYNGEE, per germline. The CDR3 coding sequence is TGTGCCAGCAGCGGATTCGGACAGGGAGTTAGCACCATATATTTT. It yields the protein CASSGFGQGVSTIYF.

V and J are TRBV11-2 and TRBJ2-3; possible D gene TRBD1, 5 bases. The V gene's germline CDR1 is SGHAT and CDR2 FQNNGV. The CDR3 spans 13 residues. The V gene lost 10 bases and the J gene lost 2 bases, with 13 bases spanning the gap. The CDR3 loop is CATGQANTDTQYF. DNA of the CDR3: TGTGCCACCGGACAAGCCAACACAGATACGCAGTATTTT. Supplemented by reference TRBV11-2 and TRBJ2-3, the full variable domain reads EAGVAQSPRYKIIEKRQSVAFWCNPISGHATLYWYQQILGQGPKLLIQFQNNGVVDDSQLPKDRFSAERLKGVDSTLKIQPAKLEDSAVYLCATGQANTDTQYFGPGTRLTVL.

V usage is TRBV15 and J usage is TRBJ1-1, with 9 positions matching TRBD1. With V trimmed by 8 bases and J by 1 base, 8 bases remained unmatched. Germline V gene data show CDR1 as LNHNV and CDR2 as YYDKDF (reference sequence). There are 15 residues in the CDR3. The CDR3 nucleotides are TGTGCCACCCCTGGACAGGGGCTTGGGAACACTGAAGCTTTCTTT. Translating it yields CATPGQGLGNTEAFF.

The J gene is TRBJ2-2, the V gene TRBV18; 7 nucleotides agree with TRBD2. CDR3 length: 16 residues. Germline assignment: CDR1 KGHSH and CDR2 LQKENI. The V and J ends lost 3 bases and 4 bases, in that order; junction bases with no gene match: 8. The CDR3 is CASSPYAGEVTGELFF. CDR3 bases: TGTGCCAGCTCACCTTACGCGGGAGAGGTCACCGGGGAGCTGTTTTTT.

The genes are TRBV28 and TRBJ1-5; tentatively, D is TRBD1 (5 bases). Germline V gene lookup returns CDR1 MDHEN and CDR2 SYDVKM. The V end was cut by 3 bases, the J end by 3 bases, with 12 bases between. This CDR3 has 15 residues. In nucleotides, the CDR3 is TGTGCCAGCAGTTTCCAGGGAGGGGACAATCAGCCCCAGCATTTT. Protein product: CASSFQGGDNQPQHF.

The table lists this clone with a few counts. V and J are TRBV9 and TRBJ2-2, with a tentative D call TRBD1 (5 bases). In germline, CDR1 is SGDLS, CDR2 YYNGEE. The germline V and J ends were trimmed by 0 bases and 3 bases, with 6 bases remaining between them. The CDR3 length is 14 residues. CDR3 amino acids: CASSVEGYTGELFF. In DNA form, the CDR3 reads TGTGCCAGCAGCGTAGAGGGGTACACCGGGGAGCTGTTTTTT.

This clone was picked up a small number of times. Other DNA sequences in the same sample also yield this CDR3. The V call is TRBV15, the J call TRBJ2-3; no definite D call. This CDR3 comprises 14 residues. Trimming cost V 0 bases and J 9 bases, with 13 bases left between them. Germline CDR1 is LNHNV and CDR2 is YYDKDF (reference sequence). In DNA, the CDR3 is TGTGCCACCAGCAGAGATGTGACTGGATTAACGCAGTATTTT. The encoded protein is CATSRDVTGLTQYF.

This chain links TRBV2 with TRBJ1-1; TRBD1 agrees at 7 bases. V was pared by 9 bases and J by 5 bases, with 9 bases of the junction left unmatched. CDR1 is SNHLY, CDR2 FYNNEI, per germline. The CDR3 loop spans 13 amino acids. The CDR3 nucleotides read TGTGCCAGTACTTTAGGGGGCAGGACTGAAGCTTTCTTT. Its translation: CASTLGGRTEAFF. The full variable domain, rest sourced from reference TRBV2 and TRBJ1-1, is EPEVTQTPSHQVTQMGQEVILRCVPISNHLYFYWYRQILGQKVEFLVSFYNNEISEKSEIFDDQFSVERPDGSNFTLKIRSTKLEDSAMYFCASTLGGRTEAFFGQGTRLTVV.

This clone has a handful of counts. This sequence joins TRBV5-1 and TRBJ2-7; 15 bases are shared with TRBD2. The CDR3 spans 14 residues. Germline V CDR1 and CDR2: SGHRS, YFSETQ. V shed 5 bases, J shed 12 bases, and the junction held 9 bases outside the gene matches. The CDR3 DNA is TGCGCCAGCAGGGGGAAGGGACTAGCGGGAGGTAGGTACTTC. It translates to CASRGKGLAGGRYF. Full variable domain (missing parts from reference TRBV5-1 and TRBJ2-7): KAGVTQTPRYLIKTRGQQVTLSCSPISGHRSVSWYQQTPGQGLQFLFEYFSETQRNKGNFPGRFSGRQFSNSRSEMNVSTLELGDSALYLCASRGKGLAGGRYFGPGTRLTVT.

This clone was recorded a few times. CDR3 amino acids: CASSLTVWAQGGELFF. CDR3 nucleotide sequence: TGTGCCAGCAGCTTGACCGTATGGGCTCAAGGCGGGGAGCTGTTTTTT. The J gene is TRBJ2-2, the V gene TRBV5-5; D is unclear. CDR3 length: 16 residues. The V end was cut by 1 base, the J end by 7 bases, with 17 bases between. CDR1 and CDR2 from the germline V gene are SGHKS and YYEKEE (reference sequence). Drawing the rest from reference TRBV5-5 and TRBJ2-2, the complete variable domain is DAGVTQSPTHLIKTRGQQVTLRCSPISGHKSVSWYQQVLGQGPQFIFQYYEKEERGRGNFPDRFSARQFPNYSSELNVNALLLGDSALYLCASSLTVWAQGGELFFGEGSRLTVL.

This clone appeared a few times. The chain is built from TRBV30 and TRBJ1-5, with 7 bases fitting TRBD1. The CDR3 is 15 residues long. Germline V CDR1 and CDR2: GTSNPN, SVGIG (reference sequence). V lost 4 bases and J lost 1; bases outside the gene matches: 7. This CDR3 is CAWTDQGVSNQPQHF. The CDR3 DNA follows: TGTGCCTGGACCGACCAGGGGGTCAGCAATCAGCCCCAGCATTTT.

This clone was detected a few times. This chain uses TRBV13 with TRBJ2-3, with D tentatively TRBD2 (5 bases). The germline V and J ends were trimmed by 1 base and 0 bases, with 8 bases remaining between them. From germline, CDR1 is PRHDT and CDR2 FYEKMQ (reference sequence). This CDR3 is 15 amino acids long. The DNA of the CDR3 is TGTGCCAGCAGCTTAGCGGGAAGGAGCACAGATACGCAGTATTTT. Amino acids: CASSLAGRSTDTQYF.